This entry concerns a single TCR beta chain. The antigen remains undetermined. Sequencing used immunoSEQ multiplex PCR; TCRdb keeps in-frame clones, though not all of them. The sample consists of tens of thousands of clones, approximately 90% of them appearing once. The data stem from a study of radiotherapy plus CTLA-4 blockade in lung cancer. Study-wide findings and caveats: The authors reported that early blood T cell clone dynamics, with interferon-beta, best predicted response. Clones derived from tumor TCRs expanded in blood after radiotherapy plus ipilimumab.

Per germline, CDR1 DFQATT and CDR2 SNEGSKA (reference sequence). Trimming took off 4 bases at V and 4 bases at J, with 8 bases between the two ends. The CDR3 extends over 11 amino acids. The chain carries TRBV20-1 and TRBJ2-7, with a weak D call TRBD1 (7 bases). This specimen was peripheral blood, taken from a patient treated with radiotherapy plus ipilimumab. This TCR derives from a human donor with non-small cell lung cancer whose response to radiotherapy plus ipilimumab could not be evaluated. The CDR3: CSATGGYEQYF. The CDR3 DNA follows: TGCAGTGCTACAGGGGGGTACGAGCAGTACTTC.